The rows below give T cell receptor beta chains drawn from one sample of a study of T cell responses to AZD1222 COVID-19 vaccine. This table comes from immunoSEQ multiplex PCR, and its TCRdb copy is limited to in-frame clones, with some not included. The sample yields 100,000 or so clones, 82% seen once. The material sequenced was peripheral blood, taken on day 0 of AZD1222 vaccination. The receptors here all came from an adult in good health. Each CDR3 is given with its conserved first and last residue. A row's size may be missing; if present it is once, few, many or a size class.

v_call	j_call	clone_size	cdr3_aa
TRBV7-6	TRBJ1-2	.	CASSLMGQGVGGYTF
TRBV5-4	TRBJ1-1	.	CASSPRPRDTEAFF
TRBV2	TRBJ1-2	.	CASSAPERANYGYTF
TRBV2	TRBJ1-2	.	CASSERSDGYTF
TRBV9	TRBJ1-1	.	CASSVVARGNTEAFF
TRBV19	TRBJ1-1	.	CASSPREGDTEAFF
TRBV27	TRBJ2-5	.	CASSFGGGETQYF
TRBV11-2	TRBJ1-4	.	CASSPQSNEKLFF
TRBV7-9	TRBJ1-6	.	CASNLDRSNSPLHF
TRBV6-5	TRBJ1-1	.	CASSYLGARTEAFF
TRBV5-1	TRBJ2-5	.	CASSLLAGEQETQYF
TRBV9	TRBJ1-1	.	CASSVSIHTEAFF
TRBV18	TRBJ2-3	.	CASSPERTGTDTQYF
TRBV11-2	TRBJ1-2	.	CASGGGRGVYGYTF
TRBV19	TRBJ2-1	.	CASSTRDVEQFF
TRBV4-2	TRBJ1-4	.	CASGPTGARAGLFF
TRBV2	TRBJ2-7	.	CASSPFYEQYF
TRBV7-2	TRBJ2-5	.	CASRLAGGPETQYF
TRBV7-2	TRBJ2-7	.	CASSAGRLSSYEQYF
TRBV10-3	TRBJ1-6	.	CAISESRGQRNSPLHF
TRBV7-2	TRBJ1-5	.	CASSLDAGGNQPQHF
TRBV6-2/TRBV6-3	TRBJ1-4	.	CASSLILGKLFF
TRBV5-1	TRBJ2-5	.	CASSLWPDSGETQYF
TRBV6-5	TRBJ2-2	.	CASYPTGILYGELFF
TRBV2	TRBJ1-2	.	CVSSGAFYGYTF
TRBV27	TRBJ2-1	few	CASSPRWAWNEQFF
TRBV7-2	TRBJ1-4	.	CASSYRVAEKLFF
TRBV3-1/TRBV3-2	TRBJ2-2	.	CASSQDFGRGMGELFF
TRBV7-6	TRBJ1-1	.	CASRRIYGGKNTEAFF
TRBV6-1	TRBJ2-4	.	CASSDQTLAIQYF
TRBV12-3/TRBV12-4	TRBJ1-1	.	CASRQVNTEAFF
TRBV7-9	TRBJ1-5	.	CASSSRDSARPQHF
TRBV5-3	TRBJ1-5	few	CARSVIRGRGSNQPQHF
TRBV4-3	TRBJ2-3	.	CASSQARGPPTDTQYF
TRBV3-1/TRBV3-2	TRBJ2-7	.	CASSQVLWGYEQYF
TRBV4-2	TRBJ2-5	.	CASSQVGATSRDQYF
TRBV9	TRBJ1-2	.	CASSVVRTVQELPPYGYTF
TRBV5-1	TRBJ2-1	.	CASSLAGGGVNNEQFF
TRBV4-1	TRBJ2-7	.	CASSHKGQGSGEQYF